The 3 T cell receptor beta chains given below trace back to one sample, sequenced in a study of cytomegalovirus exposure and HLA in healthy donors. Vbeta (60) and Jbeta (13) primers were used in the PCR. Here immunoSEQ multiplex PCR was the method, and the copy in TCRdb shows in-frame clones only, minus some. This sample has 150,000 to 200,000 clones, with approximately 73% found just once. The specimen was PBMCs. These receptors all stem from a young man in good health and CMV-seropositive.

This rearrangement joins TRBV29-1 to TRBJ1-2, with 9 positions matching TRBD1. This CDR3 has 13 amino acids. V lost 4 bases and J lost 4; bases outside the gene matches: 4. CDR1 is SQVTM and CDR2 is ANQGSEA in the germline V gene. The CDR3 region is CSVGTGDFYGYTF. In nucleotides, the CDR3 is TGCAGCGTTGGGACAGGGGATTTCTATGGCTACACCTTC.

This chain connects TRBV7-9 to TRBJ2-1; TRBD1 matches 7 bases. The CDR3 covers 15 residues. Germline V gene sequence: CDR1 SEHNR, CDR2 FQNEAQ (reference sequence). V lost 5 bases, J lost 1 base, and 5 bases stayed unmatched. The CDR3 nucleotides are TGTGCCAGCAGCGCCAGGGGGTTGTCCTACAATGAGCAGTTCTTC. Translated: CASSARGLSYNEQFF.

On this clone: The same CDR3 can be traced to other DNA sequences in this sample. The V call is TRBV2, the J call TRBJ1-1, with 7 bases identical to TRBD1. The CDR3 spans 12 residues. With 8 bases clipped from V and 6 bases from J, the junction kept 6 bases outside the gene matches. CDR1 is SNHLY, CDR2 FYNNEI, per germline. Here the CDR3 DNA reads TGTGCCAGCTCAACCCAGGGGGCTGAAGCTTTCTTT. Translation gives CASSTQGAEAFF.